A selection of T cell receptor beta chains follows, all from one sample in a study of CD8+CD57+ T cells in acquired aplastic anemia. In TCRdb, the reads were re-called with MiXCR into one record per CDR3 protein. The data show 17,000 or so distinct CDR3 sequences, about 40% seen once. The specimen sequenced was CD8+CD57+ T cells sorted from PBMCs. The receptors come from a human donor with aplastic anemia. Each CDR3 is given with its conserved first and last residue. Fields, in order: V gene, J gene, clone size, D gene, CDR3 protein, CDR3 DNA. The D gene is left open where the match is weak. Not every row has a clone size; where given, it reads once, few, many or a size class.

TRBV5-5,TRBJ1-1,many,-,CASSLRQGEMNTEAFF,TGTGCCAGCAGCTTGAGGCAGGGCGAGATGAACACTGAAGCTTTCTTT
TRBV7-9,TRBJ2-7,-,-,CASSYEGPTYEQYF,TGTGCCAGCAGTTATGAGGGCCCTACCTACGAGCAGTACTTC
TRBV3-1,TRBJ2-5,-,TRBD1,CASSQVWTGGQETQYF,TGTGCCAGCAGCCAAGTCTGGACAGGGGGTCAAGAGACCCAGTACTTC
TRBV19,TRBJ2-7,few,-,CASSIDLGPYEQYF,TGTGCCAGTAGTATAGATTTGGGACCCTACGAGCAGTACTTC
TRBV30,TRBJ2-2,few,-,CAWNYGYTGELFF,TGTGCCTGGAATTATGGATACACCGGGGAGCTGTTTTTT
TRBV7-9,TRBJ1-1,many,-,CASSLFRGMDTEAFF,TGTGCCAGCAGCTTATTTAGGGGGATGGACACTGAAGCTTTCTTT
TRBV7-8,TRBJ2-7,few,TRBD2,CASSPHLAGGPSNYEQYF,TGTGCCAGCAGCCCTCATCTAGCGGGAGGGCCATCAAACTACGAGCAGTACTTC
TRBV20-1,TRBJ2-7,-,-,CSAAGLDDEQYF,TGCAGTGCAGCAGGACTGGACGACGAGCAGTACTTC
TRBV10-2,TRBJ1-2,few,-,CASTPGGAFRGYTF,TGCGCCAGCACTCCTGGGGGAGCTTTTCGCGGCTACACCTTC
TRBV6-1,TRBJ2-3,many,-,CASSPGYGQYF,TGTGCCAGCAGCCCCGGGTACGGGCAGTATTTT
TRBV11-2,TRBJ2-3,once,TRBD1,CASSFSQGATTDTQYF,TGTGCCAGCAGCTTCTCCCAGGGGGCGACGACAGATACGCAGTATTTT
TRBV10-2,TRBJ2-5,-,-,CASSESGLAEFQETQYF,TGCGCCAGCAGTGAGTCCGGCTTAGCGGAATTTCAAGAGACCCAGTACTTC
TRBV10-3,TRBJ1-4,few,TRBD1,CAISPRTGTKLFF,TGTGCCATCAGTCCCCGGACAGGGACAAAACTGTTTTTT
TRBV29-1,TRBJ2-2,-,TRBD1,CSAEDNRGLINEQFF,TGCAGCGCTGAAGACAACAGGGGGCTTATCAATGAGCAGTTTTTT
TRBV10-2,TRBJ2-2,-,TRBD1,CASSERTGNTGELFF,TGCGCCAGCAGTGAAAGGACAGGGAACACCGGGGAGCTGTTTTTT
TRBV5-6,TRBJ2-1,-,-,CASSSRQDGGNEQFF,TGTGCCAGCAGCTCCAGACAGGACGGAGGCAATGAGCAGTTCTTC
TRBV20-1,TRBJ1-1,-,-,CSTRDHRGDDTEAFF,TGCAGTACTAGAGATCACCGGGGGGACGACACTGAAGCTTTCTTT
TRBV10-2,TRBJ1-5,few,-,CASSESGGEGQPQHF,TGCGCCAGCAGTGAGTCGGGGGGGGAGGGTCAGCCCCAGCATTTT
TRBV27,TRBJ2-3,many,TRBD1,CASSFVRGQVTDTQYF,TGTGCCAGCAGTTTCGTTAGGGGACAGGTCACAGATACGCAGTATTTT
TRBV10-3,TRBJ2-7,-,-,CAIGSGEDLNEQHF,TGTGCCATCGGCTCTGGAGAGGATCTTAACGAGCAGCACTTC
TRBV20-1,TRBJ1-3,-,-,CSATFDSGNTIYF,TGCAGTGCTACCTTTGACTCTGGAAACACCATATATTTT
TRBV29-1,TRBJ2-5,few,TRBD2,CSVGTNLGETQYF,TGCAGCGTAGGGACTAACCTTGGTGAGACCCAGTACTTC
TRBV7-9,TRBJ2-3,many,-,CASSLEDSNTDTQYF,TGTGCCAGCAGCTTAGAAGACAGCAACACAGATACGCAGTATTTT
TRBV13,TRBJ2-7,many,-,CASSPGAGFYEQYF,TGTGCCAGCAGCCCCGGGGCGGGGTTCTACGAGCAGTACTTC
TRBV9,TRBJ2-2,-,-,CASSVTGELFF,TGTGCCAGCAGCGTCACAGGGGAGCTGTTTTTT
TRBV12-3/TRBV12-4,TRBJ1-2,many,-,CASSVGRHPGNYGYTF,TGTGCCAGCAGTGTGGGGAGACACCCCGGCAACTATGGCTACACCTTC
TRBV7-2,TRBJ2-3,many,-,CASRTQSTDTQYF,TGTGCCAGCAGGACACAAAGCACAGATACGCAGTATTTT